The 27 T cell receptor beta chains below all came from one sample that was sequenced in a study of T cell repertoires in cytomegalovirus infection (dated by TCRdb to the late 2010s). These receptors' antigens are unknown. The treatment or condition label here, explained by the study, means: in vitro stimulation with specific CMV peptide epitopes to enrich CMV-specific T cells. Sequencing was performed on an Illumina HiSeq 1500. TCRdb redid the processing of the public reads, applying fastp at Q25 and MiXCR, and retained in-frame beta chains. Duplicate CDR3 protein sequences are folded into a single record with the most common DNA and genes. The sample table holds 370,000 or so distinct CDR3 sequences, of which 34% were seen once. The ten largest clones take up 13% of the sample. The sequences come from cultured PBMCs, collected from culture after CMV antigen stimulation. These receptors originate from a human donor in good health (CMV status not recorded). Some clones in this sample may be carry-over from other donors' samples.

The sample holds a few counts of this clonotype. The chain employs TRBV7-2 and TRBJ2-5, with D perhaps assigned TRBD1 or TRBD2 (5 bases each). This CDR3 is built from 14 residues. The V and J ends lost 5 bases and 5 bases respectively, with 15 bases between them. The germline gives CDR1 SGHTA, CDR2 FQGNSA. The chain's CDR3 is CASSRLYRSETQYF. In DNA form, the CDR3 reads TGTGCCAGCAGCCGACTATACAGGTCGGAGACCCAGTACTTC.

This rearrangement joins TRBV12-3 or TRBV12-4 to TRBJ1-2; 9 bases match TRBD1. The CDR3 runs to 14 residues. V lost 6 bases, J lost 6 bases, and 8 bases stayed unmatched. CDR3 sequence (DNA): TGTGCCAGCAGAGGGACAGGGCTGTCGGATGGCTACACCTTC. Its translation is CASRGTGLSDGYTF.

The genes are TRBV11-3 and TRBJ1-1, with 7 bases that match TRBD1. Losses at the gene ends were 8 bases for V and 10 bases for J; bases not matched to a gene: 10. The CDR3 runs 12 residues. Germline assignment: CDR1 SGHNT and CDR2 YENEEA. The CDR3 coding sequence is TGTGCCAGCGTTAAAACAGGGGCCCCAGCTTTCTTT. Protein product: CASVKTGAPAFF.

This chain uses TRBV6-2 or TRBV6-3 with TRBJ2-6; 7 nucleotides line up with TRBD1. The CDR3 is 15 amino acids. V trimming: 2 bases; J trimming: 2 bases; junction bases outside the gene matches: 0. Per germline, CDR1 MNHEY and CDR2 SVGEGT. The CDR3 loop is CASSYQGAGANVLTF. Here the CDR3 DNA reads TGTGCCAGCAGTTACCAGGGGGCTGGGGCCAACGTCCTGACTTTC.

The CDR3 coding sequence is TGTGCCAGTAGAAGAAGTTCCTACAATGAGCAGTTCTTC. It codes for CASRRSSYNEQFF. The chain combines TRBV19 with TRBJ2-1; D not resolved. Per the germline V gene, CDR1 is LNHDA and CDR2 is SQIVND (reference sequence). Trimming cost V 6 bases and J 1 base, with 7 bases left between them. The CDR3 length is 13 residues.

This clonotype was seen only a few times. This sequence joins TRBV5-6 and TRBJ1-1; D gene ambiguous. Germline V CDR1 and CDR2: SGHDT, YYEEEE. The ends were cut back, 3 bases at V and 3 bases at J, with 9 bases in the middle. There are 13 residues in the CDR3. The DNA of the CDR3 is TGTGCCAGCAGCTACCGGCGGGACACTGAAGCTTTCTTT. It yields the protein CASSYRRDTEAFF.

The chain couples TRBV19 to TRBJ2-1; D uncertain. The germline V and J ends were trimmed by 3 bases and 3 bases, with 6 bases remaining between them. The CDR3 is 13 residues long. Germline-derived CDR1 and CDR2 are LNHDA and SQIVND (reference sequence). The DNA of the CDR3 is TGTGCCAGTAGTATGTTTGTCTACAATGAGCAGTTCTTC. Translated, it gives CASSMFVYNEQFF.

Ten or more counts support this clonotype. V gene TRBV13 combines with J gene TRBJ2-1; 10 bases line up with TRBD1. This CDR3 has 14 amino acids. The germline V gene encodes CDR1 PRHDT and CDR2 FYEKMQ (reference sequence). V lost 4 bases to trimming and J lost 6 bases; unmatched junction nucleotides: 3. The CDR3 DNA is TGTGCCAGCAGCTGGACAGGGGGAAGCAATGAGCAGTTCTTC. This sequence encodes CASSWTGGSNEQFF. The whole variable domain, filled in from reference TRBV13 and TRBJ2-1, reads AAGVIQSPRHLIKEKRETATLKCYPIPRHDTVYWYQQGPGQDPQFLISFYEKMQSDKGSIPDRFSAQQFSDYHSELNMSSLELGDSALYFCASSWTGGSNEQFFGPGTRLTVL.

As regards this clonotype: Its ends do not fully match the called genes, so a read error is possible. The chain couples TRBV7-6 to TRBJ2-1; 10 bases are shared with TRBD2. The CDR3 contains 14 residues. Germline CDR1 reads SGHVS; CDR2 reads FNYEAQ. The CDR3 sequence: CASSLAGAVNEQFF. For the CDR3, the DNA is TGTGCTAGCAGTCTAGCGGGAGCCGTCAATGAGCAGTTCTTC.

The chain employs TRBV20-1 and TRBJ2-3, with D unclear. Germline values: CDR1 DFQATT, CDR2 SNEGSKA (reference sequence). The V gene lost 5 bases and the J gene lost 0 bases, with 15 bases spanning the gap. This CDR3 comprises 15 residues. In nucleotides, the CDR3 is TGCAGTGCTCCCTCACGTTTCCTTAGCACAGATACGCAGTATTTT. This sequence encodes CSAPSRFLSTDTQYF.

This chain links TRBV12-3 or TRBV12-4 with TRBJ2-2; D may be TRBD2 (5 bases). The CDR3 is 13 amino acids. Trimming left V 4 bases short and J 6 bases short, with 9 bases between. The CDR3 DNA follows: TGTGCCAGCAGTTCGGGGTTTCCCGGGGAGCTGTTTTTT. This sequence encodes CASSSGFPGELFF.

This chain joins TRBV5-6 and TRBJ2-1; 7 bases map to TRBD2. V shed 0 bases, J shed 7 bases, and the junction held 13 bases outside the gene matches. The CDR3 length is 17 residues. The V gene's germline CDR1 is SGHDT and CDR2 YYEEEE. The chain's CDR3 is CASSLVVSGLVRNEQFF. The CDR3, as DNA: TGTGCCAGCAGCTTGGTAGTTAGCGGGCTTGTGAGGAATGAGCAGTTCTTC.

The genes are TRBV5-1 and TRBJ2-5; 11 bases agree with TRBD2. The V gene's germline CDR1 is SGHRS and CDR2 YFSETQ. The CDR3 is 15 residues long. V lost 4 bases, J lost 4 bases, and 6 bases stayed unmatched. The CDR3 protein is CASSSNSGGGETQYF. CDR3 DNA: TGCGCCAGCAGCAGCAATAGCGGGGGGGGAGAGACCCAGTACTTC.

This clonotype has a handful of counts. This rearrangement joins TRBV7-2 to TRBJ1-1; no clear D gene. V was pared by 3 bases and J by 4 bases, with 12 bases between. From germline, CDR1 is SGHTA and CDR2 FQGNSA. The CDR3 totals 14 residues. The DNA of the CDR3 is TGTGCCAGCAGCTTGGGAGTCAGAATCACTGAAGCTTTCTTT. Translating gives CASSLGVRITEAFF.

In DNA, the CDR3 is TGTGCCAGCAGTTCATTAGCGGAGCCTTCCTACGAGCAGTACTTC. Amino acid sequence: CASSSLAEPSYEQYF. The chain carries TRBV28 and TRBJ2-7; D perhaps matches TRBD2 (6 bases). Per the germline V gene, CDR1 is MDHEN and CDR2 is SYDVKM. V dropped 4 bases and J dropped 1 base, with 14 bases sitting between them. The CDR3 is 15 residues long.

V and J are TRBV5-1 and TRBJ2-1; a possible D gene is TRBD2 (6 bases). Per germline, CDR1 SGHRS and CDR2 YFSETQ. The CDR3 consists of 14 residues. The V and J ends lost 4 bases and 6 bases respectively, with 14 bases between them. CDR3 residues: CASSPSGLGNEQFF. In DNA, the CDR3 is TGCGCCAGCAGCCCCTCGGGACTGGGCAATGAGCAGTTCTTC.

This clonotype was detected only a few times. The chain joins TRBV28 to TRBJ1-2; TRBD1 matches at 8 bases. CDR3 size: 14 residues. Germline V gene sequence: CDR1 MDHEN, CDR2 SYDVKM. V shed 5 bases, J shed 4 bases, and the junction held 6 bases outside the gene matches. The CDR3 sequence is CASSTGGEVYGYTF. Written as DNA, the CDR3 is TGTGCCAGCAGTACAGGGGGTGAGGTCTATGGCTACACCTTC.

The chain has TRBV7-7 and TRBJ2-5; perhaps D is TRBD1 or TRBD2 (5 bases each). This CDR3 has 14 amino acids. V lost 3 bases and J lost 0, with 8 bases in between. Germline V gives CDR1 SSHAT, CDR2 FNYEAQ (reference sequence). DNA for the CDR3: TGTGCCAGCAGCTTTCAGGGAGACCAAGAGACCCAGTACTTC. It specifies CASSFQGDQETQYF.

The chain has TRBV28 and TRBJ1-1; 12 nucleotides line up with TRBD1. J lost 3 bases, V lost 6 bases, and 5 bases had no gene match. Germline V CDR1 and CDR2: MDHEN, SYDVKM. CDR3 length equals 15 residues. The CDR3 nucleotides read TGTGCCAGCAGGTCCGGGACAGGGGGCCACACTGAAGCTTTCTTT. This encodes CASRSGTGGHTEAFF.

This chain links TRBV7-2 with TRBJ1-5; a weak D match, TRBD1 (5 bases). Trimming stripped 0 bases from V and 5 bases from J, with 11 bases between. The CDR3 spans 15 residues. CDR1 SGHTA and CDR2 FQGNSA come from the germline V gene. Here the CDR3 reads CASSLAGHSDQPQHF. Written as DNA, the CDR3 is TGTGCCAGCAGCTTAGCGGGGCATAGTGATCAGCCCCAGCATTTT.

The sample holds a few counts of this clonotype. J is TRBJ1-5 and V is TRBV6-4, with D tentatively TRBD1 (6 bases). With 2 bases removed from V and 6 bases from J, the gap between germline ends came to 17 bases. This CDR3 is 16 amino acids long. CDR1 is MRHNA, CDR2 SNTAGT, per germline. Here the CDR3 reads CASSDRRGDLAQPQHF. The CDR3 coding sequence is TGTGCCAGCAGTGACCGCAGGGGAGATTTGGCTCAGCCCCAGCATTTT.

The table lists this clonotype with many counts. The chain joins TRBV28 to TRBJ2-3; the D is unclear. The ends were cut back, 5 bases at V and 2 bases at J, with 11 bases in the middle. The CDR3 covers 14 residues. Germline assignment: CDR1 MDHEN and CDR2 SYDVKM. The CDR3 reads CASSPHRVTDTQYF. CDR3 nucleotides: TGTGCCAGCAGTCCGCATAGGGTCACAGATACGCAGTATTTT.

This clonotype was recorded a few times. The genes are TRBV2 and TRBJ2-3; D possibly corresponds to TRBD2 (6 bases). The germline CDR1 and CDR2 sequences are SNHLY and FYNNEI. The CDR3 spans 16 residues. Between the trimmed V and J ends, which lost 3 bases and 2 bases, there was a span of 15 bases. The CDR3 spells CASSDYGGLNTDTQYF. CDR3 bases: TGTGCCAGCAGTGACTATGGGGGACTTAACACAGATACGCAGTATTTT.

The rearrangement uses TRBV20-1 and TRBJ2-3, with D perhaps matching TRBD2 (6 bases). The germline V and J ends were trimmed by 3 bases and 5 bases, with 12 bases remaining between them. The length of the CDR3 is 13 residues. CDR1 and CDR2 (germline): DFQATT, SNEGSKA (reference sequence). The CDR3 DNA reads TGCAGTGCTAGCCGGGAGTCGATAGATACGCAGTATTTT. Translation: CSASRESIDTQYF.

This sequence joins TRBV20-1 and TRBJ1-2; 10 bases match TRBD1. Germline V lookup: CDR1 DFQATT, CDR2 SNEGSKA (reference sequence). The CDR3 covers 13 residues. V trimming: 4 bases; J trimming: 7 bases; junction bases outside the gene matches: 6. The CDR3 DNA sequence: TGCAGTGCTACGGGACAGGGGAGGGTTGGCTACACCTTC. Translating gives CSATGQGRVGYTF.

The rearrangement links TRBV19 to TRBJ1-1; D remains ambiguous. Trimming removed 5 bases at V and 2 bases at J, with 12 bases between. Germline V lookup: CDR1 LNHDA, CDR2 SQIVND (reference sequence). This CDR3 region has 14 residues. CDR3 sequence: CASSSGNYNTEAFF. Here the CDR3 DNA reads TGTGCCAGTAGTTCGGGAAACTACAACACTGAAGCTTTCTTT.

This rearrangement joins TRBV7-9 to TRBJ2-7, with unresolved D. Trimming took 10 bases from V and 5 from J, leaving 18 bases between them. Germline lookup yields CDR1 SEHNR and CDR2 FQNEAQ (reference sequence). This CDR3 region has 13 residues. The DNA of the CDR3 is TGTGCCACCAGAGGTTTGAGTCTTAACGAGCAGTACTTC. Translating gives CATRGLSLNEQYF.